Below are 10 T cell receptor beta chains sequenced from a single sample in a study of identical twins. TCRdb recomputed calls from the 5' RACE reads with MiXCR, one row per CDR3 protein. The data contain hundreds of thousands of distinct CDR3 sequences, over 20% of them singletons. This sample also belongs to another study, concerning T cells expressing NK-cell markers.

Source material: PBMCs. The receptors originated from a woman aged 18-29 years in good health.

At least ten counts were recorded for this clonotype. The chain uses TRBV6-5 and TRBJ2-7; TRBD1 might be the D (6 bases). CDR1 is MNHEY and CDR2 is SVGAGI in the germline V gene. The CDR3 has 15 residues. Trimming removed 0 bases at V and 1 base at J, with 10 bases between. The CDR3 bases are TGTGCCAGCAGTTACTCGGGGGCAATTTCCTACGAGCAGTACTTC. This translates into CASSYSGAISYEQYF.

This clonotype was recorded at least ten times. The rearrangement joins TRBV29-1 to TRBJ2-2; 8 nucleotides agree with TRBD1. The CDR3 consists of 14 residues. Germline V lookup: CDR1 SQVTM, CDR2 ANQGSEA. Germline trimming cut 6 bases from V and 5 bases from J; bases unmatched to any gene: 8. The chain's CDR3 is CSVRQGTGTGELFF. The DNA for the CDR3 is TGCAGCGTCAGACAGGGGACGGGAACCGGGGAGCTGTTTTTT.

The chain is built from TRBV29-1 and TRBJ2-2; 9 nucleotides match TRBD2. CDR1 is SQVTM and CDR2 is ANQGSEA in the germline V gene. After removal of 1 base from V and 5 bases from J, the junction contained 2 bases not matched to a gene. The CDR3 is 14 residues long. Here the CDR3 DNA reads TGCAGCGTTGAAGGGCTAGCGGGAACCGGGGAGCTGTTTTTT. Amino acids: CSVEGLAGTGELFF.

The chain carries TRBV19 and TRBJ1-5, with TRBD1 matching 7 bases. V dropped 5 bases and J dropped 4; count of bases not matched to a gene: 11. From germline, CDR1 is LNHDA and CDR2 SQIVND (reference sequence). There are 16 residues in the CDR3. The CDR3 protein is CASSSLSTGLNQPQHF. CDR3 nucleotides: TGTGCCAGTAGTTCCCTCTCGACAGGGCTGAATCAGCCCCAGCATTTT.

This clonotype has ten or more counts. This sequence joins TRBV29-1 and TRBJ2-5; D uncertain. Germline V gene lookup returns CDR1 SQVTM and CDR2 ANQGSEA. V was shortened by 4 bases and J by 4 bases, with 16 bases between the two germline ends. The CDR3 is 14 amino acids. For the CDR3, the DNA is TGCAGCGTTGTTTCACTCCTCATGGGAGAGACCCAGTACTTC. It translates to CSVVSLLMGETQYF.

The gene calls are TRBV12-3 or TRBV12-4 and TRBJ2-1; 8 nucleotides align to TRBD2. V gave up 4 bases and J gave up 5 bases; unmatched junction bases: 10. The CDR3 has 16 amino acids. As DNA, the CDR3 is TGTGCCAGCAGTTCCCGAGGCAGCGGGAGACACAATGAGCAGTTCTTC. Translated: CASSSRGSGRHNEQFF.

This clonotype was picked up a small number of times. This chain connects TRBV20-1 to TRBJ2-1; the D gene is possibly TRBD2 (7 bases). This CDR3 is 13 amino acids long. Trimming removed 1 base at V and 10 bases at J, with 14 bases between. Germline CDR1 and CDR2: DFQATT and SNEGSKA (reference sequence). CDR3 nucleotide sequence: TGCAGTGCTAGAGTTGGGGGGAGGGGGGAGCAGTTCTTC. It yields the protein CSARVGGRGEQFF.

The V gene is TRBV5-1, the J gene TRBJ1-2; TRBD1 agrees at 7 bases. The CDR3 loop spans 14 amino acids. V lost 4 bases, J lost 9 bases, and 12 bases stayed unmatched. Germline V gene sequence: CDR1 SGHRS, CDR2 YFSETQ. The CDR3 sequence: CASSKGQPIISYTF. CDR3 nucleotide sequence: TGCGCCAGCAGCAAGGGACAGCCGATCATAAGCTACACCTTC.

This chain uses TRBV20-1 with TRBJ2-5; tentative D call: TRBD2 (6 bases). The DNA end favors TRBJ2-1, so the J call may be wrong. The CDR3 totals 14 residues. Germline values: CDR1 DFQATT, CDR2 SNEGSKA (reference sequence). The CDR3 spells CSARPTGVIETQFF. The CDR3 DNA sequence: TGCAGTGCCCGGCCGACGGGAGTCATCGAGACCCAGTTCTTC.

The sample holds many counts of this clonotype. This sequence joins TRBV5-1 and TRBJ2-3, with 13 bases aligning to TRBD2. Germline V CDR1 and CDR2: SGHRS, YFSETQ. With V trimmed by 4 bases and J by 4 bases, 12 bases remained unmatched. The CDR3 is made up of 18 amino acids. As DNA, the CDR3 is TGCGCCAGCAGCGGAGCCGGGACTAGCGGGATAGGCGCAGATACGCAGTATTTT. Encoded protein: CASSGAGTSGIGADTQYF.